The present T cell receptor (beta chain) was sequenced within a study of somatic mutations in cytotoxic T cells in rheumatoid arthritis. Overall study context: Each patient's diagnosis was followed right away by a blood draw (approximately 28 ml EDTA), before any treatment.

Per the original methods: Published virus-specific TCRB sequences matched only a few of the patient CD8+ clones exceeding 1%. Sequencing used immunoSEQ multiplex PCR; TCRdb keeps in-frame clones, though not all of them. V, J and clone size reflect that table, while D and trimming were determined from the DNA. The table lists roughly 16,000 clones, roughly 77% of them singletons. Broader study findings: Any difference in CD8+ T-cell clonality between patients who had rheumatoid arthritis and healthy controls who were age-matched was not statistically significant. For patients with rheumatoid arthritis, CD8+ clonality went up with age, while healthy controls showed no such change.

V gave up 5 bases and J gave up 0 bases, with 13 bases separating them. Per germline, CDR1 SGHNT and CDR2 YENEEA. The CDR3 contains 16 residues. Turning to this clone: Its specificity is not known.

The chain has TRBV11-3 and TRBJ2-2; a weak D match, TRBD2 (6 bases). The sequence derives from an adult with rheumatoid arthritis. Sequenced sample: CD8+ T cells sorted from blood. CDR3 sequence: CASSPGVSANTGELFF. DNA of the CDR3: TGTGCCAGCAGCCCGGGGGTCTCGGCGAACACCGGGGAGCTGTTTTTT.